This passage covers 4 T cell receptor beta chains from one sample sequenced in a study of T cells in Graves' hyperthyroidism and ophthalmopathy. It was RNA transcripts that yielded the amplified TCR beta CDR3 regions. The TCR CDR3 was amplified in a first-round RT-PCR using the HTBI primer set. Using its own MiXCR run on the multiplex PCR reads, TCRdb lists one record per CDR3 protein. The profile shows 500,000 to 550,000 distinct CDR3 sequences, 20% of them singletons. Sample: blood. These receptors all stem from a man between 40 and 49 years old with Graves' ophthalmopathy.

This clonotype was found a few times. The J gene is TRBJ1-5, the V gene TRBV7-2; D is possibly TRBD1 (5 bases). This CDR3 has 18 residues. Germline values: CDR1 SGHTA, CDR2 FQGNSA. V gave up 6 bases and J gave up 2 bases, with 23 bases separating them. CDR3 region: CASSYSLGRDEGNQPQHF. In DNA, the CDR3 is TGTGCCAGCAGTTACTCGTTGGGCAGGGACGAAGGCAATCAGCCCCAGCATTTT.

This clonotype was found a few times. The chain is built from TRBV30 and TRBJ1-2, with TRBD1 identical over 7 bases. CDR1 is GTSNPN and CDR2 is SVGIG in the germline V gene (reference sequence). The junction had 15 bases not matched to a gene; V was cut back by 8 bases and J by 6 bases. CDR3 length: 14 residues. DNA of the CDR3: TGTGCCACTGAGGCGTCGGGACAGCGAGATGGCTACACCTTC. Translation: CATEASGQRDGYTF.

The chain uses TRBV13 and TRBJ2-3; D is unresolved. Germline CDR1 reads PRHDT; CDR2 reads FYEKMQ (reference sequence). This CDR3 region has 14 residues. V was clipped by 7 bases and J by 0 bases, with 11 bases between them. CDR3 nucleotide sequence: TGTGCCAGCAAACTGGGGTTTAGCACAGATACGCAGTATTTT. It yields the protein CASKLGFSTDTQYF.

This clonotype was counted between two and nine times. V is TRBV7-2 and J is TRBJ2-7, with 9 bases lining up with TRBD1. V was clipped by 5 bases and J by 2 bases; unmatched bases: 7. The CDR3 sequence is 15 residues long. CDR1 SGHTA and CDR2 FQGNSA come from the germline V gene. The CDR3 sequence: CASSPRTGATYEQYF. DNA for the CDR3: TGTGCCAGCAGCCCTCGGACAGGGGCTACCTACGAGCAGTACTTC.